This TCR beta chain was sequenced for a study of vaccination and CD4 T cells after COVID-19 (dated by TCRdb to 2022 to 2024). In the study overall: Convalescent patients had a positive SARS-CoV-2 result on nasal swab PCR, and of these patients, several had mild disease and one had severe disease. Six males and four females were included in the convalescent cohort, with two Hispanic individuals, seven Caucasians, two Asians and one multiracial person represented. Participants received two doses of either the Pfizer-BioNTech BNT162b2 vaccine (n=8) or the Moderna mRNA-1273 vaccine (n=2). Post-COVID blood samples from convalescent patients were collected a median of approximately 100 days after diagnosis, with a range of roughly 30 to 170 days. Post-vaccine blood samples were taken a median of roughly 75 days after the second vaccine dose, with a range of 14 to 241 days. Culture stimuli were overlapping spike peptide pools from SARS-CoV-2 and from the common cold coronaviruses HCoV-NL63, HCoV-OC43 and HCoV-229E. As controls, cultures received a CEFX viral epitope pool (the positive control), an HIV-1 Nef peptide pool (the negative control), or no peptide at all. In more than eight COVID-19 convalescent patients and a handful of infection-naive healthy vaccine recipients, researchers compared the spike-specific CD4+ TCR repertoire from before mRNA vaccination with the repertoire from after.

The paper as a whole reports these results and caveats: The number of convalescent patients in the study was relatively small, and the study did not examine early timepoints following natural infection. Of the vaccine-specific clones in convalescent patients, 304 of 307, or nearly all, reacted only to SARS-CoV-2 spike and did not cross-react with common cold coronaviruses. In convalescent patients, a median 86.3% of post-vaccine SARS-CoV-2-reactive clones were detected only after vaccination, suggesting vaccine-specific priming. The median count of SARS-CoV-2-reactive clonotypes went up from 20 to 25 after infection to a few dozen after vaccination, although the change was not significant.

The sample's treatment or condition label is to be understood as: approximately 11-day PBMC culture with coronavirus spike peptide pools or control peptides (ViraFEST assay). The ViraFEST assay, used in the study, expanded antigen-specific T cells with peptide pools and then identified the expanded clonotypes through TCR sequencing. The positive SARS-CoV-2 PCR tests of the convalescent patients were dated from March to December 2020, before the Alpha, Beta and Delta variants emerged in the United States. More than 1.5 million PBMCs per well were cultured in IMDM with approximately 5.2% human AB serum and approximately 10 IU/ml IL-2, plus 10 ug/ml peptide pools. On days 3 and 7, half of the culture medium was replaced with fresh IL-2-containing medium. CD4+ T cells were isolated after roughly 10 days of culture through negative selection using the EasySep CD4+ T cell isolation kit. PBMCs were separated from whole blood using Ficoll-Paque Plus gradient centrifugation and then either used fresh or cryopreserved at -140C. In general, triplicate wells were set up for every culture condition.

The germline V end is reduced by 8 bases and the J end by 3 bases; junction bases left unmatched: 6. According to the germline V gene, CDR1 reads SNHLY and CDR2 reads FYNNEI. The CDR3, from cysteine to phenylalanine, totals 14 residues. Only the CDR3 DNA stays, 42 bases, in frame from base 1. The library was generated by PCR. DNA from cultured CD4+ T cells was subjected to TCR sequencing with the Oncomine TCR Beta short-read assay at the Johns Hopkins FTIC core. Genomic DNA was extracted from the cultured CD4+ T cells with the QIAamp micro DNA kit. The Oncomine TCR Beta libraries from cultured CD4+ T cells were pooled using unique dual indexes and then sequenced on an Illumina iSeq 100. Under the source paper's analysis protocol: Non-productive sequences were filtered out, and CDR3s that did not start with C, did not end with F or W, or were shorter than 7 amino acids were discarded. The MANAFEST web application was used to identify antigen-specific clonotypes by comparing peptide-stimulated wells against reference wells and other culture wells. An FDR below 0.05, an odds ratio above 5, and a productive frequency above 0.1% in at least two of three replicate wells were required for clones to be considered positive. Clonotypes that were significantly expanded in both SARS-CoV-2 spike wells and at least one common cold coronavirus spike condition were defined as cross-reactive. Similarity between CDR3 sequences was evaluated in R version 3.6.1 using Levenshtein distances (stringdist) and unrooted phylogenetic trees (ape). In TCRdb, the public reads were trimmed at Q25 with fastp and aligned with MiXCR, with productive beta chains retained. Entries are consolidated by CDR3 protein sequence, retaining the most common genes and DNA. These V and J calls are TCRdb output, not the study's own analysis. The sample table records over 10,000 distinct CDR3 sequences; roughly 45% of these occur just once. Clones ranked in the top ten supply less than 15% of the sample.

This clonotype was observed a handful of times. Its recognized antigen is unknown. Qualities for individual bases were not recorded, and no much larger clone is one base off. The chain links TRBV2 with TRBJ2-7, and TRBD1 aligns with 11 junction nucleotides. The sample consisted of CD4+ T cells from blood, cultured in vitro. This clonotype was obtained from a human donor who had recovered from COVID-19. The DNA sequence is as follows: TGTGCCAGCGAGGAGGGGACAGGGGGCTACGAGCAGTACTTC. Its protein is CASEEGTGGYEQYF.